Listed below are T cell receptor beta chains from one sample, sequenced in a study of T cells after yellow fever vaccination. TCRdb reprocessed the 5' RACE reads with MiXCR, giving one entry per CDR3 protein. The sample yields under 250,000 distinct CDR3 sequences, 6% to 7.5% seen once. The starting material was CD4+ T cells sorted from PBMCs, obtained 15 days after the yellow fever booster vaccination. These receptors were collected from a man in his thirties or forties who received the YFV17D yellow fever vaccine. The conserved cysteine and the conserved F or W are not part of the CDR3 here.

>TRBJ2-6|TRBV11-2
ASSYRTGLISGANVLT
>TRBJ2-5|TRBV5-1
ASNKIRTGGQETQY
>TRBJ2-7|TRBV6-2/TRBV6-3
ASSYPYTKNAASGSGSSYEQY
>TRBJ2-5|TRBV29-1
SVKGPGQSQETQY
>TRBJ2-5|TRBV20-1
SASNRDQETQY
>TRBJ2-1|TRBV11-2
ASSPTGAGNYNEQF
>TRBJ2-1|TRBV11-2
ASGLEGGSSEQF
>TRBJ2-3|TRBV6-1
ATSARLDRPTDTQY
>TRBJ2-1|TRBV21-1
ASSKDRSSYNEQF
>TRBJ2-5|TRBV19
ASRHGQGGLLETQY
>TRBJ2-1|TRBV12-3/TRBV12-4
ASRATGTRSNEQF
>TRBJ2-7|TRBV29-1
SGTWAGGEQY
>TRBJ1-1|TRBV4-2
ASSQEAARNTEAF
>TRBJ2-7|TRBV20-1
SASPGSYEQY
>TRBJ1-6|TRBV12-3/TRBV12-4
ASKSGTDNSPLH
>TRBJ2-7|TRBV11-2
ASSLAGTEPYEQY
>TRBJ2-1|TRBV14
ASSQFRGGNEQF
>TRBJ1-5|TRBV4-2
ASSQEGWQGVQPQH
>TRBJ2-3|TRBV14
ASSQSRSGSTDTQY
>TRBJ2-7|TRBV20-1
SAREGRLAGTYEQY
>TRBJ1-2|TRBV20-1
SPTPGQGRPYGYT
>TRBJ1-1|TRBV7-2
ASSLRALGAF
>TRBJ1-4|TRBV5-1
ASSLNDGLNEKLF
>TRBJ2-4|TRBV21-1
ASTGARGNIQY
>TRBJ2-5|TRBV20-1
SARKLQETQY
>TRBJ2-1|TRBV7-2
ASSLAPGPGAEQF
>TRBJ2-7|TRBV4-3
ASSIVGGKLHEQY
>TRBJ2-5|TRBV24-1
ATSENLGTQY
>TRBJ1-2|TRBV27
ASSLRASNYGYT
>TRBJ2-5|TRBV2
ASIVTGYQETQY
>TRBJ1-4|TRBV20-1
SAGGPPGSNEKLF
>TRBJ2-7|TRBV7-9
ASSIQGTSFTYEQY
>TRBJ2-2|TRBV19
ASRLTVSLTGELF
>TRBJ1-5|TRBV6-2/TRBV6-3
ASSTPGGQAFNQPQH
>TRBJ2-7|TRBV6-1
ASKTGTGSYEQY
>TRBJ1-1|TRBV7-8
ASSLNLGQVGVAF
>TRBJ1-1|TRBV12-3/TRBV12-4
ASSFGQGVTEAF
>TRBJ2-3|TRBV7-2
ASSLGWATDTQY
>TRBJ1-4|TRBV20-1
SARVGGATNEKLF
>TRBJ1-1|TRBV6-5
ASSYSAQNTEAF
>TRBJ2-2|TRBV29-1
SAGGNIGELF
>TRBJ2-5|TRBV9
ASSVYYRSWETQY
>TRBJ2-5|TRBV27
ASSSRTGRETQY
>TRBJ2-1|TRBV20-1
SAIRGEGPLQF
>TRBJ2-1|TRBV5-1
ASRLYLAGVGNEQF
>TRBJ2-5|TRBV7-2
ASSLDGGETQY
>TRBJ2-7|TRBV7-2
ASTRQSLAGDFYEQY
>TRBJ2-2|TRBV20-1
SASRGANTGELF
>TRBJ1-6|TRBV5-1
ASSSRTGELGSPLH
>TRBJ2-1|TRBV10-3
AISGTGSNEQF
>TRBJ2-5|TRBV7-9
ASSRISTSGTGKTQY
>TRBJ1-5|TRBV6-2/TRBV6-3
ASGGYSNQPQH
>TRBJ2-2|TRBV6-1
ASPMGRDMNTGELF
>TRBJ2-7|TRBV11-2
ASSPRRTSGIYEQY
>TRBJ2-5|TRBV5-1
ASSLLVGTAQETQY